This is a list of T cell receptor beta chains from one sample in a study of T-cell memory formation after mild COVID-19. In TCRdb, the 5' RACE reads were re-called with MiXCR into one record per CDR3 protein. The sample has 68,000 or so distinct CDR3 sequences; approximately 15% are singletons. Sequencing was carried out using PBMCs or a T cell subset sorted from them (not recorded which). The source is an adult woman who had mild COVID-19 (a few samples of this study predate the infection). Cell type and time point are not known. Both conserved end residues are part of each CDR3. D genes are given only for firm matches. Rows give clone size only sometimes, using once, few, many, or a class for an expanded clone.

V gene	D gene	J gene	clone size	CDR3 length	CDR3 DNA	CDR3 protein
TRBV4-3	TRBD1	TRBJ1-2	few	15	TGCGCCAGCAGCCAAGGACAGGGAAGTAACTATGGCTACACCTTC	CASSQGQGSNYGYTF
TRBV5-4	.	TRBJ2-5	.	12	TGTGCCAGCAGTACCTCCCCGGCGACCCAGTACTTC	CASSTSPATQYF
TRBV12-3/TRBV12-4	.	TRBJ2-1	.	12	TGTGCCAGCAATATGGAGAACGGTGAGCAGTTCTTC	CASNMENGEQFF
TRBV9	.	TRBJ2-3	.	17	TGTGCCAGCAGCGTAGAGGGTAGCGGTGCTAGCACAGATACGCAGTATTTT	CASSVEGSGASTDTQYF
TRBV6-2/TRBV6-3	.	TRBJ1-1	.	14	TGTGCCAGCAGTTACGGGGCGGGAAACACTGAAGCTTTCTTT	CASSYGAGNTEAFF
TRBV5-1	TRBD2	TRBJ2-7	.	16	TGCGCCAGCAGCTTGACTAGCGGGAGGGCCGTATACGAGCAGTACTTC	CASSLTSGRAVYEQYF
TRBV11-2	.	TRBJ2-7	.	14	TGTGCCTCAGGCGCTAGCGTCCTAGAAGACGAGCAGTACTTC	CASGASVLEDEQYF
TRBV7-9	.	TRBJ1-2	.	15	TGTGCCAGCAGCCCCACGGCGGGGGTTAACTATGGCTACACCTTC	CASSPTAGVNYGYTF
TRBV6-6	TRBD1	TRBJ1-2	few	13	TGTGCCAGCAGGACGACAGGGTACGAAGGCTACACCTTC	CASRTTGYEGYTF
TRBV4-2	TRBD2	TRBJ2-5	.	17	TGTGCCAGCAGCCAGGGGGTGGGAGGGCCCTCGGAAGAGACCCAGTACTTC	CASSQGVGGPSEETQYF